The 19 T cell receptor beta chains below were found in one sample sequenced in a study of blood T cell repertoires in COVID-19. Measured with immunoSEQ multiplex PCR; TCRdb has only the in-frame clones, and not every one. The table includes around 220,000 clones, just over 85% detected once. Input material: peripheral blood. All receptors derive from a man younger than 35 with active or convalescent COVID-19.

The genes are TRBV5-6 and TRBJ2-7; D call uncertain. Germline lookup yields CDR1 SGHDT and CDR2 YYEEEE. Trimming cost V 4 bases and J 3 bases, with 8 bases left between them. The CDR3 loop spans 12 amino acids. CDR3 residues: CASSPGHYEQYF. DNA of the CDR3: TGTGCCAGCAGCCCGGGTCACTACGAGCAGTACTTC.

This chain connects TRBV5-6 to TRBJ1-4; D possibly corresponds to TRBD1 (6 bases). The germline CDR1 and CDR2 sequences are SGHDT and YYEEEE. The CDR3 length is 14 residues. Trimming shortened V by 1 base and J by 3 bases, and 7 bases separated the two germline ends. Here the CDR3 reads CASSLTGPNEKLFF. The CDR3, as DNA: TGTGCCAGCAGCTTGACAGGGCCTAATGAAAAACTGTTTTTT.

The gene calls are TRBV3-1 (or the pseudogene TRBV3-2) and TRBJ1-2; D may be TRBD1 (6 bases). Trimming cost V 3 bases and J 4 bases, with 12 bases left between them. Germline CDR1 LGHDT, CDR2 YNNKEL (reference sequence). The CDR3 is 14 residues long. The CDR3 loop is CASSHRTDTYGYTF. CDR3 bases: TGTGCCAGCAGCCATCGGACAGACACCTATGGCTACACCTTC.

The gene calls are TRBV28 and TRBJ1-2, with D maybe TRBD1 (6 bases). This CDR3 has 15 residues. The V and J ends lost 0 bases and 7 bases respectively, with 15 bases between them. Germline assignment: CDR1 MDHEN and CDR2 SYDVKM. CDR3 region: CASSLWAGVRGGYTF. DNA for the CDR3: TGTGCCAGCAGTTTATGGGCAGGGGTAAGGGGTGGCTACACCTTC.

The chain joins TRBV19 to TRBJ1-5; a weak D match, TRBD1 (6 bases). The germline V gene has CDR1 LNHDA and CDR2 SQIVND (reference sequence). V lost 10 bases and J lost 6, with 13 bases in between. The CDR3 has 12 residues. As DNA, the CDR3 is TGTGCCACTTCAGGGGCCAGTCAGCCCCAGCATTTT. It encodes CATSGASQPQHF. The full variable domain, with the rest looked up from reference TRBV19 and TRBJ1-5, is DGGITQSPKYLFRKEGQNVTLSCEQNLNHDAMYWYRQDPGQGLRLIYYSQIVNDFQKGDIAEGYSVSREKKESFPLTVTSAQKNPTAFYLCATSGASQPQHFGDGTRLSIL.

The V gene is TRBV27, the J gene TRBJ1-1; D possibly corresponds to TRBD1 (6 bases). Between the trimmed V and J ends, which lost 2 bases and 0 bases, there was a span of 16 bases. This CDR3 is 17 amino acids long. The V gene's germline CDR1 is MNHEY and CDR2 SMNVEV (reference sequence). The CDR3 DNA is TGTGCCAGCAGTTTAAGGCAGGGGAGTCACATGAACACTGAAGCTTTCTTT. This encodes CASSLRQGSHMNTEAFF.

The chain joins TRBV27 to TRBJ1-4, with 9 bases that match TRBD1. CDR1 and CDR2 (germline): MNHEY, SMNVEV (reference sequence). V trimming: 7 bases; J trimming: 7 bases; junction bases outside the gene matches: 4. This CDR3 is built from 13 residues. The CDR3 DNA is TGTGCCAGCACGGACAGGGGAAGTGAAAAACTGTTTTTT. Protein: CASTDRGSEKLFF.

The chain is built from TRBV15 and TRBJ2-7, with 7 bases aligning to TRBD1. Trimming took 8 bases from V and 3 from J; bases not matched to a gene: 10. Germline V gene lookup returns CDR1 LNHNV and CDR2 YYDKDF (reference sequence). The CDR3 has 14 amino acids. The CDR3 DNA follows: TGTGCCACCGGGCAAGGGGGCTCTGGCTACGAGCAGTACTTC. Translated: CATGQGGSGYEQYF. Full variable domain (missing parts from reference TRBV15 and TRBJ2-7): DAMVIQNPRYQVTQFGKPVTLSCSQTLNHNVMYWYQQKSSQAPKLLFHYYDKDFNNEADTPDNFQSRRPNTSFCFLDIRSPGLGDTAMYLCATGQGGSGYEQYFGPGTRLTVT.

The rearrangement joins TRBV7-2 to TRBJ2-7, with 16 bases matching TRBD2. The germline gives CDR1 SGHTA, CDR2 FQGNSA. The V segment lost 5 bases and the J segment 6 bases; nucleotides outside the gene matches: 7. The CDR3 totals 16 residues. CDR3 sequence reads: CASSQGLAGGGSEQYF. For the CDR3, the DNA is TGTGCCAGCAGCCAGGGACTAGCGGGAGGGGGATCCGAGCAGTACTTC.

This clone was detected once. The chain uses TRBV19 and TRBJ1-5; TRBD1 matches 9 bases. Trimming took 4 bases from V and 14 from J; bases not matched to a gene: 3. CDR3 size: 11 residues. Germline CDR1 reads LNHDA; CDR2 reads SQIVND (reference sequence). The CDR3 protein is CASSSRQGEHF. The CDR3 bases are TGTGCCAGTAGTAGCCGACAGGGGGAGCATTTT.

The V call is TRBV30, the J call TRBJ2-1; 9 nucleotides match TRBD1. The germline gives CDR1 GTSNPN, CDR2 SVGIG (reference sequence). The CDR3 is 14 amino acids. The ends lost 3 bases at V and 4 bases at J; junction bases unmatched: 4. The CDR3 loop is CAWRGQGGYNEQFF. The CDR3 DNA sequence: TGTGCCTGGAGGGGACAGGGAGGGTACAATGAGCAGTTCTTC.

CDR3 residues: CASSWTGGKEQYF. CDR3 DNA: TGTGCCAGCAGCTGGACAGGGGGCAAAGAGCAGTACTTC. The chain is built from TRBV27 and TRBJ2-7; 11 nucleotides align to TRBD1. Germline V gives CDR1 MNHEY, CDR2 SMNVEV (reference sequence). The CDR3 runs 13 residues. The J segment lost 7 bases and the V segment lost 6 bases, leaving 5 bases of the junction unmatched.

This chain uses TRBV4-2 with TRBJ2-7; 7 bases match TRBD1. CDR3 length: 15 residues. V was clipped by 3 bases and J by 1 base; unmatched bases: 6. The germline V gene encodes CDR1 LGHNA and CDR2 YNFKEQ. CDR3 nucleotide sequence: TGTGCCAGCAGCCAGGCCGGGACAGCTTCCTACGAGCAGTACTTC. It codes for CASSQAGTASYEQYF.

The chain recombines TRBV15 with TRBJ1-1; D is ambiguous. V lost 2 bases and J 4 bases, leaving 14 bases between the germline ends. The CDR3 totals 15 residues. Germline-derived CDR1 and CDR2 are LNHNV and YYDKDF (reference sequence). DNA for the CDR3: TGTGCCACCAGCAGACCCACCCTAAGCGGCACTGAAGCTTTCTTT. Translating it yields CATSRPTLSGTEAFF.

DNA of the CDR3: TGCAGTGCGAGTGTCGCGAGGGGGCTCCAAGAGACCCAGTACTTC. It translates to CSASVARGLQETQYF. The V gene is TRBV20-1, the J gene TRBJ2-5; TRBD1 agrees at 7 bases. V dropped 6 bases and J dropped 1; count of bases not matched to a gene: 11. The CDR3 consists of 15 residues. Germline V gene data show CDR1 as DFQATT and CDR2 as SNEGSKA (reference sequence).

This clone showed up just a few times. The rearrangement joins TRBV25-1 to TRBJ2-3, with D perhaps TRBD2 (6 bases). CDR3 length: 18 residues. CDR1 is MGHDK and CDR2 is SYGVNS in the germline V gene. V was trimmed by 6 bases and J by 6 bases, leaving 28 bases between them. The CDR3, as DNA: TGTGCCAGCAGCCCCCCGGGCGAGGGGACTGGACTCATGGATACGCAGTATTTT. This encodes CASSPPGEGTGLMDTQYF.

This clone was recorded once. The chain employs TRBV13 and TRBJ2-1, with 10 bases aligning to TRBD1. The germline V gene has CDR1 PRHDT and CDR2 FYEKMQ (reference sequence). V dropped 5 bases and J dropped 6; count of bases not matched to a gene: 4. This CDR3 spans 14 amino acids. CDR3 amino acids: CASSDRTGGNEQFF. CDR3 in DNA: TGTGCCAGCAGCGACCGGACAGGGGGCAATGAGCAGTTCTTC. The whole variable domain, filled in from reference TRBV13 and TRBJ2-1, reads AAGVIQSPRHLIKEKRETATLKCYPIPRHDTVYWYQQGPGQDPQFLISFYEKMQSDKGSIPDRFSAQQFSDYHSELNMSSLELGDSALYFCASSDRTGGNEQFFGPGTRLTVL.

The chain uses TRBV28 and TRBJ1-5; D is possibly TRBD1 (6 bases). Germline V gene data show CDR1 as MDHEN and CDR2 as SYDVKM. V lost 5 bases, J lost 4 bases, and 15 bases lay in between. This CDR3 spans 15 amino acids. For the CDR3, the DNA is TGTGCCAGCAGTCCCCTCGGGACATCTAATCAGCCCCAGCATTTT. Residues: CASSPLGTSNQPQHF.

This chain connects TRBV9 to TRBJ2-3, with 11 bases lining up with TRBD2. V dropped 1 base and J dropped 10; count of bases not matched to a gene: 5. The germline V gene encodes CDR1 SGDLS and CDR2 YYNGEE. The CDR3 length is 14 residues. The chain's CDR3 is CASSVTSGSPAQYF. For the CDR3, the DNA is TGTGCCAGCAGCGTAACTAGCGGGAGTCCCGCGCAGTATTTT. Full variable domain (remainder filled in from reference TRBV9 and TRBJ2-3): DSGVTQTPKHLITATGQRVTLRCSPRSGDLSVYWYQQSLDQGLQFLIQYYNGEERAKGNILERFSAQQFPDLHSELNLSSLELGDSALYFCASSVTSGSPAQYFGPGTRLTVL.